This T cell receptor beta chain was documented in a study of cytotoxic CD8 clonotypes in ibrutinib-treated CLL. As regards this clone: Antigen specificity is unknown.

Study-wide results and limits: Private clonotypes, not public ones, expanded at ibrutinib response. Sustained-remission and progressing patients diverged in sampling times.

Assay: immunoSEQ multiplex PCR; the TCRdb copy retains only in-frame clones and omits some. The sample holds approximately 84,000 clones; about 86% are singletons and the top ten take around 5.4%. The CDR3 covers 14 residues. Per the germline V gene, CDR1 is MNHEY and CDR2 is SMNVEV (reference sequence). Trimming cost V 3 bases and J 5 bases, with 10 bases left between them. V is TRBV27 and J is TRBJ2-2; D is unresolved. This receptor was obtained from a human donor with chronic lymphocytic leukemia. This material consisted of PBMCs, taken before ibrutinib treatment. CDR3 residues: CASSLVGVTGELFF. Written as DNA, the CDR3 is TGTGCCAGCAGTTTGGTTGGTGTTACCGGGGAGCTGTTTTTT.